Described below is a single T cell receptor (beta chain) sequence and its context. Its antigen is unidentified. This entry belongs to a study of Tregs in tolerant kidney transplant recipients. CDR1 and CDR2 from the germline V gene are SGHRS and YFSETQ. Trimming at V came to 4 bases and at J to 8 bases, leaving 10 bases not matched to a gene. The CDR3 is 14 amino acids. Whole-study results and caveats: No direct test of biological reproducibility was done here.

Unstimulated regulatory T cells (CD4+CD25+CD127-), CD4+CD25- non-regulatory cells, CD4 and CD8 cells were FACS-sorted from thawed PBMCs. TCRdb's copy holds only in-frame clones and misses some; the assay was immunoSEQ multiplex PCR. The data hold some 62,000 clones, with 98% observed a single time. The chain has TRBV5-1 and TRBJ1-2, with TRBD1 matching over 8 bases. This specimen consisted of Tregs from blood, obtained before the transplant. The clonotype was recovered from a human donor who received a combined kidney and bone marrow transplant. The CDR3 DNA sequence: TGCGCCAGCAGCCTTGGAATACAGGGGGACGGCTACACCTTC. Amino acid sequence: CASSLGIQGDGYTF.